The 21 T cell receptor beta chains below come from one sample, sequenced in a study of blood T cell repertoires in COVID-19. Sequencing used immunoSEQ multiplex PCR; TCRdb keeps in-frame clones, though not all of them. Of 310,000 or so clones listed, about 90% were seen once; the top ten hold around 6%. The specimen sequenced was PBMCs or T cells enriched from blood (not recorded which). These receptor sequences come from a woman in her 30s who had recovered from COVID-19.

The table lists this clone with a count of one. The rearrangement uses TRBV6-2 or TRBV6-3 and TRBJ1-1; a weak D match, TRBD1 (5 bases). The CDR3 extends over 14 amino acids. In germline, CDR1 is MNHEY, CDR2 SVGEGT. Trimming left V 6 bases short and J 4 bases short, with 15 bases between. The CDR3 here is CASSRQGRSTEAFF. CDR3 nucleotide sequence: TGTGCCAGCAGCAGGCAGGGCCGCAGCACTGAAGCTTTCTTT.

This CDR3 is CASSPGQGSGANVLTF. Here the CDR3 DNA reads TGCGCCAGCAGCCCCGGACAGGGCTCTGGGGCCAACGTCCTGACTTTC. This chain uses TRBV4-1 with TRBJ2-6; 8 positions agree with TRBD1. Germline loops: CDR1 MGHRA, CDR2 YSYEKL. V was clipped by 4 bases and J by 0 bases; unmatched bases: 2. CDR3 length equals 16 residues.

The chain couples TRBV19 to TRBJ2-2; D might be TRBD2 (6 bases). Trimming left V 3 bases short and J 6 bases short, with 23 bases between. CDR1 and CDR2 (germline): LNHDA, SQIVND (reference sequence). The CDR3 covers 18 residues. The CDR3 nucleotides are TGTGCCAGTAGTATCCTACCTCCGATCGGGGGAGGCGCCGGGGAGCTGTTTTTT. It translates to CASSILPPIGGGAGELFF.

CDR3 nucleotides: TGTGCCAGCAGCAAATCGGAGACTGAAGCTTTCTTT. Translation: CASSKSETEAFF. The rearrangement uses TRBV21-1 and TRBJ1-1. TRBV21-1 is a pseudogene locus. The CDR3 has 12 amino acids.

V is TRBV5-1 and J is TRBJ2-3; 9 nucleotides line up with TRBD2. The V gene's germline CDR1 is SGHRS and CDR2 YFSETQ. The CDR3 has 17 amino acids. Trimming took 3 bases from V and 2 from J; bases not matched to a gene: 10. The CDR3 sequence: CASSYDSGGRLTDTQYF. The CDR3 region has the DNA TGCGCCAGCAGCTACGATAGCGGGGGCCGACTCACAGATACGCAGTATTTT.

About this clone: This specimen includes other DNA sequences encoding the same CDR3. V usage is TRBV30 and J usage is TRBJ1-2, with D maybe TRBD1 (5 bases). This CDR3 has 12 amino acids. Looked up from germline, CDR1 is GTSNPN and CDR2 is SVGIG (reference sequence). Between the trimmed V and J ends, which lost 2 bases and 4 bases, there was a span of 8 bases. CDR3 sequence reads: CAWSQGSYGYTF. The CDR3 DNA reads TGTGCCTGGAGTCAGGGATCCTATGGCTACACCTTC.

CDR3 DNA sequence: TGTGCCAGCAGCTTAAAGGACAAATTTGAGGAGACCCAGTACTTC. Amino acids: CASSLKDKFEETQYF. The rearrangement joins TRBV5-4 to TRBJ2-5; D may be TRBD1 (5 bases). Germline V CDR1 and CDR2: SGHNT, YYREEE (reference sequence). The CDR3 contains 15 residues. V dropped 2 bases and J dropped 5 bases, with 16 bases sitting between them.

The rearrangement uses TRBV14 and TRBJ2-1, with 10 bases matching TRBD2. Per the germline V gene, CDR1 is SGHDN and CDR2 is FVKESK. The CDR3 is 17 residues long. With 1 base clipped from V and 6 bases from J, the junction kept 9 bases outside the gene matches. In DNA form, the CDR3 reads TGTGCCAGCAGCCAAGGTGTAAGCGGGGGGGCCTTCAATGAGCAGTTCTTC. Translated: CASSQGVSGGAFNEQFF.

The chain combines TRBV7-6 with TRBJ1-6, with 10 bases that match TRBD1. The V gene end was trimmed by 5 bases and the J gene end by 7 bases; junction bases not matched to a gene: 5. The CDR3 spans 15 residues. Per germline, CDR1 SGHVS and CDR2 FNYEAQ. Written as DNA, the CDR3 is TGTGCCAGCAGCCGCGACAGGGGGCCAAATTCACCCCTCCACTTT. Translated, it gives CASSRDRGPNSPLHF.

The chain joins TRBV7-6 to TRBJ1-3; possible D gene TRBD1, 5 bases. V was cut by 0 bases and J by 0 bases, with 12 bases left in between. Germline CDR1 is SGHVS and CDR2 is FNYEAQ. The CDR3 covers 17 residues. The CDR3 DNA sequence: TGTGCCAGCAGCTTAGCGGTGACAGCAGTCTCTGGAAACACCATATATTTT. Translating it yields CASSLAVTAVSGNTIYF. The entire variable domain, with the rest obtained from reference TRBV7-6 and TRBJ1-3, is as follows: GAGVSQSPRYKVTKRGQDVALRCDPISGHVSLYWYRQALGQGPEFLTYFNYEAQQDKSGLPNDRFSAERPEGSISTLTIQRTEQRDSAMYRCASSLAVTAVSGNTIYFGEGSWLTVV.

This clone was recorded only once. This rearrangement joins TRBV19 to TRBJ1-6; no clear D. The V gene lost 1 base and the J gene lost 0 bases, with 7 bases spanning the gap. This CDR3 region has 16 residues. The germline CDR1 and CDR2 sequences are LNHDA and SQIVND (reference sequence). CDR3 sequence (DNA): TGTGCCAGTAGTATAGGTCCGAGCTCCTATAATTCACCCCTCCACTTT. Translated, it gives CASSIGPSSYNSPLHF. The complete variable domain, with remaining parts taken from reference TRBV19 and TRBJ1-6, reads DGGITQSPKYLFRKEGQNVTLSCEQNLNHDAMYWYRQDPGQGLRLIYYSQIVNDFQKGDIAEGYSVSREKKESFPLTVTSAQKNPTAFYLCASSIGPSSYNSPLHFGNGTRLTVT.

The sample holds one count of this clone. V usage is TRBV7-2 and J usage is TRBJ1-2; TRBD1 aligns across 12 bases. CDR1 is SGHTA and CDR2 is FQGNSA in the germline V gene. The CDR3 spans 16 residues. Trimming removed 0 bases from V and 6 bases from J; junction bases left unmatched: 5. CDR3 DNA sequence: TGTGCCAGCAGCTTAGCGAGGGGACAGGGGGCGAATGGCTACACCTTC. Its protein is CASSLARGQGANGYTF. Full variable domain (rest looked up from reference TRBV7-2 and TRBJ1-2): GAGVSQSPSNKVTEKGKDVELRCDPISGHTALYWYRQSLGQGLEFLIYFQGNSAPDKSGLPSDRFSAERTGGSVSTLTIQRTQQEDSAVYLCASSLARGQGANGYTFGSGTRLTVV.

The chain has TRBV5-1 and TRBJ1-4; 8 bases map to TRBD1. This CDR3 region has 14 residues. Unmatched junction bases numbered 4, after V lost 4 bases and J lost 5 bases. Looked up from germline, CDR1 is SGHRS and CDR2 is YFSETQ. CDR3: CASSPTGGNEKLFF. CDR3 DNA sequence: TGCGCCAGCAGCCCTACAGGGGGAAATGAAAAACTGTTTTTT.

The V and J genes are TRBV2 and TRBJ2-5; 7 bases are a match to TRBD1. V was clipped by 5 bases and J by 7 bases; unmatched bases: 13. This CDR3 has 15 amino acids. From germline, CDR1 is SNHLY and CDR2 FYNNEI. For the CDR3, the DNA is TGTGCCAGCAGTTGGACAGGAACCCACGCGGGGACCCAGTACTTC. Translation gives CASSWTGTHAGTQYF.

This chain connects TRBV7-8 to TRBJ2-7; D possibly corresponds to TRBD1 (6 bases). Trimming removed 2 bases from V and 2 bases from J, with 10 bases in between. The germline gives CDR1 SGHVS, CDR2 FQNEAQ. The CDR3 has 14 residues. The DNA for the CDR3 is TGTGCCAGCAGCTTAACGGACAGAGCCTACGAGCAGTACTTC. Its protein is CASSLTDRAYEQYF.

This chain joins TRBV3-1 (or the pseudogene TRBV3-2) and TRBJ2-5, with 7 nucleotides matching TRBD1. Trimming at V came to 4 bases and at J to 1 base, leaving 3 bases not matched to a gene. CDR3 length: 14 residues. Looked up from germline, CDR1 is LGHDT and CDR2 is YNNKEL (reference sequence). CDR3 sequence: CASSLRGSQETQYF. CDR3 nucleotide sequence: TGTGCCAGCAGCCTCAGGGGGAGCCAAGAGACCCAGTACTTC.

This chain uses TRBV10-3 with TRBJ1-6; D is ambiguous. Germline CDR1 is ENHRY and CDR2 is SYGVKD. The V gene lost 10 bases and the J gene lost 7 bases, with 14 bases spanning the gap. CDR3 length: 13 amino acids. The CDR3 nucleotides read TGTGCCACCCTGATGGGAGAGAATTCACCCCTCCACTTT. It is translated as CATLMGENSPLHF.

This clone was counted a few times. V usage is TRBV6-5 and J usage is TRBJ1-5, with a tentative D call TRBD1 (5 bases). Germline-derived CDR1 and CDR2 are MNHEY and SVGAGI. The CDR3 is 13 amino acids. Trimming removed 6 bases at V and 5 bases at J, with 11 bases between. CDR3 protein: CASRGQGDQPQHF. CDR3 sequence (DNA): TGTGCCAGCAGGGGGCAAGGTGATCAGCCCCAGCATTTT.

Only a few counts were recorded for this clone. This chain uses TRBV5-1 with TRBJ1-1; D is possibly TRBD1 (6 bases). V was pared by 2 bases and J by 5 bases, with 13 bases between. The CDR3 is 14 amino acids. Germline V CDR1 and CDR2: SGHRS, YFSETQ. CDR3 DNA sequence: TGCGCCAGCAGCTTTGGCAGGGGAGATACTGAAGCTTTCTTT. Amino acid sequence: CASSFGRGDTEAFF. Using reference TRBV5-1 and TRBJ1-1 for the parts outside the CDR3, the full variable domain is KAGVTQTPRYLIKTRGQQVTLSCSPISGHRSVSWYQQTPGQGLQFLFEYFSETQRNKGNFPGRFSGRQFSNSRSEMNVSTLELGDSALYLCASSFGRGDTEAFFGQGTRLTVV.

The chain couples TRBV4-1 to TRBJ2-4; 11 positions match TRBD1. After removal of 9 bases from V and 9 bases from J, the junction contained 13 bases not matched to a gene. There are 15 residues in the CDR3. The germline V gene encodes CDR1 MGHRA and CDR2 YSYEKL. This CDR3 reads CASGGQGVIGAIQYF. For the CDR3, the DNA is TGCGCCAGTGGGGGACAGGGGGTTATTGGAGCCATTCAGTACTTC.

The rearrangement uses TRBV19 and TRBJ1-5; D possibly corresponds to TRBD1 (5 bases). This CDR3 has 17 residues. Germline V gene sequence: CDR1 LNHDA, CDR2 SQIVND (reference sequence). The V end was cut by 3 bases, the J end by 6 bases, with 21 bases between. The CDR3 is CASSIWEGQVVSQPQHF. The DNA of the CDR3 is TGTGCCAGTAGTATCTGGGAGGGGCAGGTGGTTAGTCAGCCCCAGCATTTT.